A single sample gave rise to the 13 T cell receptor beta chains below, sequenced in a study of yellow fever vaccine responses in identical twins. TCRdb called the RT-PCR reads again in MiXCR, with one record for every CDR3 protein. Seen here are thousands of distinct CDR3 sequences, less than 85% observed once, and the top ten hold under 2%. The sample consisted of T cells from blood (PBMCs), unsorted or a sorted subset (not recorded which), taken before or after yellow fever vaccination (not recorded which). The receptors derive from a woman aged 18-29 years who received the yellow fever vaccine.

The chain recombines TRBV10-3 with TRBJ1-5, with unresolved D. V shed 2 bases and J shed 0 bases, with 8 bases lying between them. The CDR3 is 15 amino acids. Germline-derived CDR1 and CDR2 are ENHRY and SYGVKD. Here the CDR3 reads CAISEGQDSNQPQHF. CDR3 coding DNA: TGTGCCATCAGTGAGGGTCAGGATAGCAATCAGCCCCAGCATTTT.

V gene TRBV29-1 combines with J gene TRBJ2-7; the match to TRBD1 covers 8 bases. This CDR3 has 12 residues. CDR1 is SQVTM, CDR2 ANQGSEA, per germline. Losses at the gene ends were 3 bases for V and 3 bases for J; bases not matched to a gene: 1. CDR3 residues: CSVDGTGYEQYF. CDR3 in DNA: TGCAGCGTTGACGGGACAGGCTACGAGCAGTACTTC.

This chain uses TRBV29-1 with TRBJ2-7, with 7 bases lining up with TRBD1. Per the germline V gene, CDR1 is SQVTM and CDR2 is ANQGSEA. The CDR3 runs 16 residues. V shed 4 bases and J 0 bases; nucleotides not matched to a gene: 12. The CDR3 spells CSVGGLEDRSSYEQYF. The CDR3 DNA follows: TGCAGCGTTGGAGGTTTAGAGGACAGGAGCTCCTACGAGCAGTACTTC.

V gene TRBV27 combines with J gene TRBJ2-2; TRBD2 might be the D (6 bases). CDR1 is MNHEY, CDR2 SMNVEV, per germline (reference sequence). Deletions cut 0 bases from V and 4 bases from J, with 9 bases between. This CDR3 has 15 residues. The CDR3: CASSLSAGSTGELFF. The DNA for the CDR3 is TGTGCCAGCAGTTTATCCGCCGGGAGCACCGGGGAGCTGTTTTTT.

The gene calls are TRBV10-3 and TRBJ2-3, with D uncertain. From germline, CDR1 is ENHRY and CDR2 SYGVKD. The CDR3 extends over 12 amino acids. V was shortened by 10 bases and J by 2 bases, with 10 bases between the two germline ends. In nucleotides, the CDR3 is TGTGCCACCTCAGCTAACACAGATACGCAGTATTTT. As protein: CATSANTDTQYF.

The chain uses TRBV15 and TRBJ2-3, with TRBD2 identical over 8 bases. The CDR3 spans 15 residues. The V and J ends lost 0 bases and 6 bases, in that order; junction bases with no gene match: 5. Germline CDR1 LNHNV, CDR2 YYDKDF (reference sequence). Here the CDR3 DNA reads TGTGCCACCAGCAGAGATGTCGGGGGGGCTGATACGCAGTATTTT. Its translation: CATSRDVGGADTQYF.

The chain uses TRBV29-1 and TRBJ2-5; 7 bases fit TRBD1. The germline CDR1 and CDR2 sequences are SQVTM and ANQGSEA. After removal of 8 bases from V and 0 bases from J, the junction contained 9 bases not matched to a gene. The CDR3 contains 14 residues. The CDR3, as DNA: TGCAGCACGACAGGGATTCCCTACCAAGAGACCCAGTACTTC. This codes for CSTTGIPYQETQYF.

The gene calls are TRBV30 and TRBJ2-1; no clear D gene. CDR1 is GTSNPN, CDR2 SVGIG, per germline (reference sequence). CDR3 size: 16 residues. The germline V and J ends were trimmed by 1 base and 7 bases, with 20 bases remaining between them. The CDR3 region is CAWSDEWAAHVNEQFF. As DNA, the CDR3 is TGTGCCTGGAGTGATGAGTGGGCGGCCCACGTTAATGAGCAGTTCTTC. The full variable domain, with the rest looked up from reference TRBV30 and TRBJ2-1, is SQTIHQWPATLVQPVGSPLSLECTVEGTSNPNLYWYRQAAGRGLQLLFYSVGIGQISSEVPQNLSASRPQDRQFILSSKKLLLSDSGFYLCAWSDEWAAHVNEQFFGPGTRLTVL.

The gene calls are TRBV29-1 and TRBJ1-4; D gene unclear. CDR1 is SQVTM and CDR2 is ANQGSEA in the germline V gene. With 7 bases removed from V and 8 bases from J, the gap between germline ends came to 14 bases. This CDR3 region has 12 residues. CDR3 coding DNA: TGCAGCGGGATAGGACGTGGCGAAAAACTGTTTTTT. Amino acids: CSGIGRGEKLFF. Variable domain in full (rest from reference TRBV29-1 and TRBJ1-4): SAVISQKPSRDICQRGTSLTIQCQVDSQVTMMFWYRQQPGQSLTLIATANQGSEATYESGFVIDKFPISRPNLTFSTLTVSNMSPEDSSIYLCSGIGRGEKLFFGSGTQLSVL.

The rearrangement joins TRBV5-1 to TRBJ2-1; D gene uncertain. CDR3 length: 15 residues. Germline V gene sequence: CDR1 SGHRS, CDR2 YFSETQ. V gave up 0 bases and J gave up 4 bases, with 11 bases separating them. Here the CDR3 reads CASSLEWSRYNEQFF. CDR3 DNA: TGCGCCAGCAGCTTGGAATGGTCCAGGTACAATGAGCAGTTCTTC.

This chain connects TRBV24-1 to TRBJ2-1; D assignment may be TRBD1 or TRBD2 (5 bases each). Germline V gene data show CDR1 as KGHDR and CDR2 as SFDVKD. This CDR3 region has 18 residues. The V end lost 4 bases, the J end lost 4 bases, and 22 bases lay between the germline ends. CDR3 protein: CATSDLSRDGPFYNEQFF. The CDR3 nucleotides read TGTGCCACCAGTGACCTCTCCCGGGACGGCCCGTTTTACAATGAGCAGTTCTTC.

This clonotype has a single count. V gene TRBV11-2 combines with J gene TRBJ1-3; D is uncertain. Germline CDR1 reads SGHAT; CDR2 reads FQNNGV. This CDR3 comprises 14 residues. V lost 4 bases and J lost 4, with 11 bases in between. The CDR3 protein is CASSSFISGNTIYF. The CDR3 region has the DNA TGTGCCAGCAGCTCGTTCATCTCCGGAAACACCATATATTTT. Based on the CDR3 plus reference TRBV11-2 and TRBJ1-3, the full variable domain is EAGVAQSPRYKIIEKRQSVAFWCNPISGHATLYWYQQILGQGPKLLIQFQNNGVVDDSQLPKDRFSAERLKGVDSTLKIQPAKLEDSAVYLCASSSFISGNTIYFGEGSWLTVV.

The rearrangement links TRBV3-1 to TRBJ2-3; the D is unclear. V dropped 0 bases and J dropped 0 bases, with 13 bases sitting between them. The CDR3 totals 17 residues. Germline CDR1 reads LGHDT; CDR2 reads YNNKEL (reference sequence). The CDR3 sequence: CASSQDVGRISTDTQYF. The CDR3 nucleotides read TGTGCCAGCAGCCAAGACGTTGGGCGGATAAGCACAGATACGCAGTATTTT.